In this sample, the clone carrying this T cell receptor beta chain turned up a few times. The antigen is not known. Germline V gene lookup returns CDR1 SGHVS and CDR2 FQNEAQ. V lost 1 base and J lost 6, with 12 bases in between. The length of the CDR3 is 14 residues. The source of the sample is a study of T cell repertoires in cytomegalovirus infection. Study background: Recently identified HLA-C-restricted CMV epitopes were used, and well-studied HLA-B-restricted CMV epitopes were used as well. It was the public TCR beta signatures that indicated both CMV infection and matching HLA type.

Study-wide findings and caveats: The study found HLA-C-restricted CMV-specific TCR beta clonotypes dominating the ex vivo response. Adding up the frequency of public TCR beta families identified people who carried CMV plus the relevant HLA.

A single record per CDR3 protein comes from TCRdb applying MiXCR to the reads. The sample lists approximately 110,000 distinct CDR3 sequences; under 30% were seen once. This TCR was recovered from a human donor in good health (CMV status not recorded). Some clones in this sample may be carry-over from other donors' samples. This sample comprised CD8+ T cells from cultured PBMCs, obtained from culture after CMV antigen stimulation. V is TRBV7-8 and J is TRBJ1-1; D is possibly TRBD1 (5 bases). This CDR3 reads CASSLGTPRAEAFF. The CDR3 DNA reads TGTGCCAGCAGCTTAGGGACCCCCAGGGCTGAAGCTTTCTTT. Using reference TRBV7-8 and TRBJ1-1 for the parts outside the CDR3, the full variable domain is GAGVSQSPRYKVAKRGQDVALRCDPISGHVSLFWYQQALGQGPEFLTYFQNEAQLDKSGLPSDRFFAERPEGSVSTLKIQRTQQEDSAVYLCASSLGTPRAEAFFGQGTRLTVV.